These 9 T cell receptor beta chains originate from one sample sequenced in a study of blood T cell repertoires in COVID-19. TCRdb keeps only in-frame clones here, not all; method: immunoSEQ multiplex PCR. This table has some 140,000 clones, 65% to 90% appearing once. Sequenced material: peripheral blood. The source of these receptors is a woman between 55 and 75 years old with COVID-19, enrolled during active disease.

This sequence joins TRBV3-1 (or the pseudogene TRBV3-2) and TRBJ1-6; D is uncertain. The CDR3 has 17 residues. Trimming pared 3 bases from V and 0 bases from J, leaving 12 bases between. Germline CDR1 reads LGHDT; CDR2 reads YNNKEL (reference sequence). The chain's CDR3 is CASSQRLGNSYNSPLHF. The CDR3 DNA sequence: TGTGCCAGCAGCCAGAGGCTTGGAAACTCCTATAATTCACCCCTCCACTTT.

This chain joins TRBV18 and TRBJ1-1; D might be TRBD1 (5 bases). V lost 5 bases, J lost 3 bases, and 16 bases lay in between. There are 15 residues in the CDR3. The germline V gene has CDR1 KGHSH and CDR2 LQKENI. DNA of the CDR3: TGTGCCAGCTCAGCGGGGAGCGGGGGGTACACTGAAGCTTTCTTT. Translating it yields CASSAGSGGYTEAFF.

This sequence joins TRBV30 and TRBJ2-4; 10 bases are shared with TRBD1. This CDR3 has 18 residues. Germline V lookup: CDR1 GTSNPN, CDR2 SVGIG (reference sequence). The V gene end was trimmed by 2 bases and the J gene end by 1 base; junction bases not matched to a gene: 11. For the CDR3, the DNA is TGTGCCTGGAGTCGACAGGGGGCTCACGGAAGTGCCAAAAACATTCAGTACTTC. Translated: CAWSRQGAHGSAKNIQYF.

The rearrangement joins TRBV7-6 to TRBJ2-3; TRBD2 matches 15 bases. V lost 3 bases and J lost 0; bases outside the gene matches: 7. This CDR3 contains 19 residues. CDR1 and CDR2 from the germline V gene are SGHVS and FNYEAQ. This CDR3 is CASSFTGTSGGISTDTQYF. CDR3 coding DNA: TGTGCCAGCAGCTTCACCGGGACTAGCGGGGGGATTAGCACAGATACGCAGTATTTT.

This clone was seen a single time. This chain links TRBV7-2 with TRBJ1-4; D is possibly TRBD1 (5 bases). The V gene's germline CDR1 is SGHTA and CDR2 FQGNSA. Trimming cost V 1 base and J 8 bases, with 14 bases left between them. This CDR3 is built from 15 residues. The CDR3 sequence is CASSLVGGVREKLFF. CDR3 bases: TGTGCCAGCAGCTTAGTGGGGGGAGTTCGCGAAAAACTGTTTTTT.

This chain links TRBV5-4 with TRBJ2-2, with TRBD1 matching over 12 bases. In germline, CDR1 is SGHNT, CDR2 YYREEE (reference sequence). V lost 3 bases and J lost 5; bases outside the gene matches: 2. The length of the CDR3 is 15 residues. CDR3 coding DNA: TGTGCCAGCAGCTGGGGACAGGGGGCAACCGGGGAGCTGTTTTTT. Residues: CASSWGQGATGELFF.

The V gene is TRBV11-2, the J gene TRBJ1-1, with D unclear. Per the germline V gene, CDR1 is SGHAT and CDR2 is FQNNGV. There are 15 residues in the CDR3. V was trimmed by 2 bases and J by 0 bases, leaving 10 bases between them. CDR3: CASSLIGNMNTEAFF. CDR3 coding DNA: TGTGCCAGCAGCTTAATCGGGAATATGAACACTGAAGCTTTCTTT.

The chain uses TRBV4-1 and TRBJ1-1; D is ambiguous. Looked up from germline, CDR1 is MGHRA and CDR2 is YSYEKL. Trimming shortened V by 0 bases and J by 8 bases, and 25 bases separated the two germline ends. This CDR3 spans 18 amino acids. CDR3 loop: CASSQDTPGMAGSTEAFF. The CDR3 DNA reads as TGCGCCAGCAGCCAAGACACACCGGGGATGGCGGGGTCGACAGAAGCTTTCTTT.

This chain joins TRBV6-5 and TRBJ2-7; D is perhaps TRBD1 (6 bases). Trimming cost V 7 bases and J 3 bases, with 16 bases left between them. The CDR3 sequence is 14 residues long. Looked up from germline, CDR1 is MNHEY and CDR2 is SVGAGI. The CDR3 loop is CASKLRDNYYEQYV. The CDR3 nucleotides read TGTGCCAGCAAACTCCGGGACAACTACTACGAGCAGTACGTC.